This record concerns one T cell receptor beta chain sequence. How the authors handled the data: Quantification of nucleated cells was approximated via reference gene primer amplification. The protocol was immunoSEQ multiplex PCR, while the TCRdb copy is restricted to in-frame clones and leaves out a portion. V, J and clone size derive from that table, while D and trimming were established from the DNA sequence. The table lists some 180,000 clones, 88% of them singletons, with roughly 1.9% in the top ten. These data belong to a study of blood T cell repertoires in COVID-19. Study context: There were acute and convalescent COVID-19 samples, and they came from the United States, Italy and Spain.

The CDR3 is 17 residues long. Sequenced sample: peripheral blood. The V and J genes are TRBV7-5 and TRBJ1-3. TRBV7-5 is a pseudogene segment. The receptor's source is a man aged 50 to 60 who had recovered from COVID-19. The CDR3 spells CARSLRLRVPSGNTIYF. The CDR3 DNA is TGTGCCAGAAGCTTACGGCTCCGGGTTCCCTCTGGAAACACCATATATTTT.